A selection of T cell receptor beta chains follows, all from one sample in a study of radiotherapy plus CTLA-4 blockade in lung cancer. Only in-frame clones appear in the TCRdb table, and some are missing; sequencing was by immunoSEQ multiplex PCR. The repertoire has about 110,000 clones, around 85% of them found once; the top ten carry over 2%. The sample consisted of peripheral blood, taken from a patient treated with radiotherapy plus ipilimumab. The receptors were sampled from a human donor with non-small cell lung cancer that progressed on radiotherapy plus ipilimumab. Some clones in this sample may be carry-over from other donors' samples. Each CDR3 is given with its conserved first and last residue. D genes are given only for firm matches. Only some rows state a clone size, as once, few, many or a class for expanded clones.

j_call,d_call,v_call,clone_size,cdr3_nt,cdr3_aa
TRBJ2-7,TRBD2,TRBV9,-,TGTGCCAGCAGCGTAGCTAGCGGCTCCTACGAGCAGTACTTC,CASSVASGSYEQYF
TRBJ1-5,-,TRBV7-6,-,TGTGCCAGCAGCTTAGCGCAGGGGAGGACGAATCAGCCCCAGCATTTT,CASSLAQGRTNQPQHF
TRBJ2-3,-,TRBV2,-,TGTGCCAGCAGTAAACTTTCGACCACAGATACGCAGTATTTT,CASSKLSTTDTQYF
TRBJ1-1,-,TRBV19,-,TGTGCCAGTTCGGACATTAACACTGAAGCTTTCTTT,CASSDINTEAFF
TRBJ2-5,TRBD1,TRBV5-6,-,TGTGCCAGCAGCTCAAACAGGGGTACGGAGACCCAGTACTTC,CASSSNRGTETQYF
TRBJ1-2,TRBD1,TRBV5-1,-,TGCGCCAGCAGCTTCGACAGGGCGGGCGATGGCTACACCTTC,CASSFDRAGDGYTF
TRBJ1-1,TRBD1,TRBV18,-,TGTGCCAGCTCACCGGACAGGGGATACACTGAAGCTTTCTTT,CASSPDRGYTEAFF
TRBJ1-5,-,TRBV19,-,TGTGCCAGTAGTATACTCGGGACCCTCTATAGCAATCAGCCCCAGCATTTT,CASSILGTLYSNQPQHF
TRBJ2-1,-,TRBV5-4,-,TGTGCCAGCAGCTCGGAGTCCTACAATGAGCAGTTCTTC,CASSSESYNEQFF
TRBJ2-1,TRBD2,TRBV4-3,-,TGCGCCAGCAGCCAAGATTTGGTAGCGGGGGGCTCCTACAATGAGCAGTTCTTC,CASSQDLVAGGSYNEQFF
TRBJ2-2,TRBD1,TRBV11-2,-,TGTGCCAGCAGCCTACGCCTGGACAGGGGGCGAAACACCGGGGAGCTGTTTTTT,CASSLRLDRGRNTGELFF
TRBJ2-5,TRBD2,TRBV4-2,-,TGTGCCAGCAGCCAGACCCGTAGCGGGAGACAAGAGACCCAGTACTTC,CASSQTRSGRQETQYF
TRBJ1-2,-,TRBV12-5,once,TGTGCTAGTGGGGACCTGGGGCAGGCCTACACCTTC,CASGDLGQAYTF
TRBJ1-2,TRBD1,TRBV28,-,TGTGCCAGCAGCTCCACAAATAAGGGGGCAGGAGGCTACACCTTC,CASSSTNKGAGGYTF